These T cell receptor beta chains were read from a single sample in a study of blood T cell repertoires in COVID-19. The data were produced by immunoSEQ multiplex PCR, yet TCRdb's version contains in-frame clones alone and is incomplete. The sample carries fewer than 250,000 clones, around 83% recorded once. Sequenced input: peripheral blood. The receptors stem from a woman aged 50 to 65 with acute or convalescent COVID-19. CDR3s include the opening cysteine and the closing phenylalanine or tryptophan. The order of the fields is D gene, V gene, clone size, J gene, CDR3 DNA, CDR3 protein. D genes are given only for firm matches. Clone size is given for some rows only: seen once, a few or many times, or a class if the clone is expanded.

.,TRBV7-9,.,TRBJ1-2,TGTGCCAGCAGCACAATTCAGGGTAGCGGTGGCTACACCTTC,CASSTIQGSGGYTF
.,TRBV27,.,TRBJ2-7,TGTGCCAGCAGTAGGCTCCTGGGGGGGCACTACGAGCAGTACTTC,CASSRLLGGHYEQYF
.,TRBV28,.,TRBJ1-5,TGTGCCAGCCGTGAAGTTGGGCCCAGCAATCAGCCCCAGCATTTT,CASREVGPSNQPQHF
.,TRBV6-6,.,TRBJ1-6,TGTGCCAGCAGAAGGCAAAGCGGGAATTCACCCCTCCACTTT,CASRRQSGNSPLHF
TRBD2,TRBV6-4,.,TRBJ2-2,TGTGCCAGCAGTGACTCTAGCGGGACTACCGGGGAGCTGTTTTTT,CASSDSSGTTGELFF
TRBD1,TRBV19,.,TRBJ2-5,TGTGCCAGTAGTCGGGACAGGGGGCAAGAGACCCAGTACTTC,CASSRDRGQETQYF
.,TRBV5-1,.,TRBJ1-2,TGCGCCAGCAGCCTCGACAGGCATTATGGCTACACCTTC,CASSLDRHYGYTF
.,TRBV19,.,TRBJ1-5,TGTGCCAGTAGTCTCGGCGGCTCCGGCAATCAGCCCCAGCATTTT,CASSLGGSGNQPQHF
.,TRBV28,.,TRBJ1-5,TGTGCCAGCAGTTTAGAAGGGGGACGGCAGCCCCAGCATTTT,CASSLEGGRQPQHF
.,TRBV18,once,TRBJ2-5,TGTGCCAGCTCACCACCGGGGACAAGGGGCGGCGAGACCCAGTACTTC,CASSPPGTRGGETQYF
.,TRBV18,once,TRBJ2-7,TGTGCCAGCTCACCCGGTGTCGGTTACGAGCAGTACTTC,CASSPGVGYEQYF
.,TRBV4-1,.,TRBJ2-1,TGCGCCAGCAGCCAGACAGGTTCCTCCTACAATGAGCAGTTCTTC,CASSQTGSSYNEQFF